This TCR beta chain comes out of a study of T cell repertoires in cytomegalovirus infection (dated by TCRdb to between 2018 and 2021). Describing the broader study: Alongside well-studied HLA-B-restricted epitopes, the peptide stimulations were aimed at recently identified HLA-C-restricted CMV epitopes, whose presentation resists viral immunomodulation. Donor HLA type was relevant to the analysis, because carriage of CMV infection together with the matching HLA type was indicated by public TCR beta signatures. Beyond this particular receptor, the publication reports: In both this cohort and an independent 352-donor cohort, the cumulative frequency of public TCR beta family members distinguished carriers of CMV infection plus the relevant HLA type. In the ex vivo response, HLA-C-restricted CMV-specific TCR beta clonotypes were dominant, and in two of eight donors the single most frequent clonotype came from this HLA-C-restricted group.

As to this clonotype: The clone's antigen remains unknown. Base qualities were left out, and no much larger clone turns up one base away.

Compared with germline, V lacks 3 bases and J lacks 1 base; bases without a gene match: 4. CDR3 length: 16 amino acids, cysteine to phenylalanine. Here the CDR3 DNA is all that survives: 48 bases in frame from base 1. CDR1 DFQATT and CDR2 SNEGSKA were looked up in the germline V gene (reference sequence). The sample's treatment or condition label, in plain terms: in vitro stimulation with specific CMV peptide epitopes to enrich CMV-specific T cells. This sample was sequenced with an Illumina HiSeq 1500. TCRdb itself trimmed the public reads at Q25 with fastp, ran MiXCR and retained productive beta chains. CDR3 protein duplicates are merged, each entry listing the most common genes and DNA. In all, the sample holds about 89,000 distinct CDR3 sequences, and around 32% of those were seen once. 65% to 75% of the sample rests with the top ten.

The source was CD8+ T cells from cultured PBMCs, collected from culture after CMV antigen stimulation. This receptor was identified in a human donor in good health (CMV status not recorded). Some clones in this sample may be carry-over from other donors' samples. This chain joins TRBV20-1 to TRBJ2-3; TRBD2 agrees with 13 junctional bases. Read as DNA, the sequence is TGCAGTGCTAGGGGACTAGCGGGGAGGGGCACAGATACGCAGTATTTT. Its protein product is CSARGLAGRGTDTQYF.